Below are 27 T cell receptor beta chains sequenced from a single sample in a study of cytomegalovirus exposure and HLA in healthy donors. The protocol was immunoSEQ multiplex PCR, while the TCRdb copy is restricted to in-frame clones and leaves out a portion. The table lists 220,000 or so clones, around nine tenths of them singletons. Input material: PBMCs. The receptors here all came from a woman between 18 and 30 years old in good health and CMV-seronegative.

The V and J genes are TRBV30 and TRBJ1-5; TRBD1 matches 12 bases. V was pared by 2 bases and J by 9 bases, with 11 bases of the junction left unmatched. This CDR3 is 16 amino acids long. Germline CDR1 reads GTSNPN; CDR2 reads SVGIG (reference sequence). The CDR3 loop reads CAWSPRGGTGGRPQHF. The CDR3 DNA is TGTGCCTGGAGTCCCCGAGGCGGGACAGGGGGCCGGCCCCAGCATTTT.

This rearrangement joins TRBV6-6 to TRBJ1-3; 7 bases are shared with TRBD1. V was clipped by 4 bases and J by 4 bases; unmatched bases: 10. The CDR3 contains 16 residues. The germline gives CDR1 MNHNY, CDR2 SVGAGI (reference sequence). This CDR3 is CASSFGSTGYGNTIYF. DNA for the CDR3: TGTGCCAGCAGTTTCGGCTCGACAGGGTACGGAAACACCATATATTTT.

On this clone itself: This sample includes further DNA sequences coding for the same CDR3. The chain carries TRBV4-1 and TRBJ2-7; 7 bases match TRBD1. The ends lost 4 bases at V and 5 bases at J; junction bases unmatched: 5. CDR3 size: 13 residues. CDR1 and CDR2 from the germline V gene are MGHRA and YSYEKL. The CDR3 region has the DNA TGCGCCAGCAGCCTCGGGACAGTCGACGAGCAGTACTTC. Translating gives CASSLGTVDEQYF.

This clone was observed once. V gene TRBV19 combines with J gene TRBJ2-7, with 8 bases identical to TRBD1. Germline V gene data show CDR1 as LNHDA and CDR2 as SQIVND (reference sequence). Germline trimming cut 5 bases from V and 3 bases from J; bases unmatched to any gene: 6. The CDR3 runs to 14 residues. This chain's CDR3 is CASSPWTGNYEQYF. CDR3 nucleotides: TGTGCCAGTAGTCCCTGGACAGGGAACTACGAGCAGTACTTC. The full variable domain, in which reference TRBV19 and TRBJ2-7 provide the parts outside the CDR3, is DGGITQSPKYLFRKEGQNVTLSCEQNLNHDAMYWYRQDPGQGLRLIYYSQIVNDFQKGDIAEGYSVSREKKESFPLTVTSAQKNPTAFYLCASSPWTGNYEQYFGPGTRLTVT.

This chain uses TRBV10-3 with TRBJ1-2; D gene ambiguous. The germline V and J ends were trimmed by 4 bases and 3 bases, with 21 bases remaining between them. The CDR3 contains 17 residues. Germline values: CDR1 ENHRY, CDR2 SYGVKD. The CDR3 DNA reads as TGTGCCATCAGTGGAACAGCCCACCTTGAGGGTCACTATGGCTACACCTTC. Amino acids: CAISGTAHLEGHYGYTF.

V gene TRBV13 combines with J gene TRBJ1-3, with 8 bases identical to TRBD1. This CDR3 is built from 17 residues. The J segment lost 0 bases and the V segment lost 6 bases, leaving 10 bases of the junction unmatched. Looked up from germline, CDR1 is PRHDT and CDR2 is FYEKMQ (reference sequence). For the CDR3, the DNA is TGTGCCAGCAGTTGGGGGACAGGAACATACTCTGGAAACACCATATATTTT. Translating it yields CASSWGTGTYSGNTIYF.

The chain joins TRBV5-1 to TRBJ1-2; D is uncertain. Germline loops: CDR1 SGHRS, CDR2 YFSETQ. Trimming took off 0 bases at V and 2 bases at J, with 14 bases between the two ends. The length of the CDR3 is 16 residues. The DNA of the CDR3 is TGCGCCAGCAGCTTGGGAGCGGGCTTCCAGAACTATGGCTACACCTTC. Its translation: CASSLGAGFQNYGYTF.

The J gene is TRBJ1-1, the V gene TRBV6-5; a weak D match, TRBD1 (6 bases). The CDR3 is 15 residues long. CDR1 is MNHEY and CDR2 is SVGAGI in the germline V gene. V was trimmed by 10 bases and J by 1 base, leaving 19 bases between them. The CDR3 region has the DNA TGTGCCACCTCCGCTCCGGGACACCGGAACACTGAAGCTTTCTTT. Translating gives CATSAPGHRNTEAFF.

This rearrangement joins TRBV5-1 to TRBJ2-1; possibly TRBD2 for D (5 bases). Germline CDR1 SGHRS, CDR2 YFSETQ. The CDR3 runs 16 residues. The V and J ends lost 4 bases and 3 bases respectively, with 17 bases between them. CDR3 in DNA: TGCGCCAGCAGCACGACCGGGAATACCTTCTACAATGAGCAGTTCTTC. Its protein product is CASSTTGNTFYNEQFF.

This chain connects TRBV12-5 to TRBJ2-7, with D unresolved. This CDR3 is built from 12 residues. V was cut by 3 bases and J by 3 bases, with 6 bases left in between. Germline-derived CDR1 and CDR2 are LGHNT and FRNRAP. Here the CDR3 DNA reads TGTGCTAGTGGTTTCTCGCGCTACGAGCAGTACTTC. Translated, it gives CASGFSRYEQYF.

This sequence joins TRBV11-2 and TRBJ2-1; D gene ambiguous. CDR3 length: 16 residues. Looked up from germline, CDR1 is SGHAT and CDR2 is FQNNGV. V was trimmed by 5 bases and J by 1 base, leaving 15 bases between them. The CDR3 nucleotides are TGTGCCAGCAGCGCACAACTACCCCTGTCCTACAATGAGCAGTTCTTC. It yields the protein CASSAQLPLSYNEQFF.

The gene calls are TRBV14 and TRBJ2-1; the match to TRBD2 covers 13 bases. The length of the CDR3 is 18 residues. Germline V gene lookup returns CDR1 SGHDN and CDR2 FVKESK. Trimming removed 1 base from V and 5 bases from J; junction bases left unmatched: 8. The CDR3 coding sequence is TGTGCCAGCAGCCAAGTCGGGTCACTAGCGGGAGGGCACAATGAGCAGTTCTTC. This gives the protein CASSQVGSLAGGHNEQFF.

To note about this clone: This CDR3 is also generated by other DNA sequences in the sample. The CDR3, as DNA: TGCGCCAGCAGCGTGCGGGACAGGGGGACTGAAGCTTTCTTT. Translated: CASSVRDRGTEAFF. V gene TRBV5-1 combines with J gene TRBJ1-1; 11 positions match TRBD1. The CDR3 totals 14 residues. V shed 4 bases, J shed 5 bases, and the junction held 4 bases outside the gene matches. In germline, CDR1 is SGHRS, CDR2 YFSETQ.

The chain combines TRBV10-1 with TRBJ1-3, with 8 bases matching TRBD1. This CDR3 contains 16 residues. The V gene end was trimmed by 9 bases and the J gene end by 1 base; junction bases not matched to a gene: 11. Germline assignment: CDR1 WNHNN and CDR2 SYGVQD (reference sequence). The CDR3 nucleotides read TGCGCCAGTGGGGACGACAGGGGATCATCTGGAAACACCATATATTTT. Protein sequence: CASGDDRGSSGNTIYF.

The gene calls are TRBV18 and TRBJ2-7; D might be TRBD1 (6 bases). V was cut by 4 bases and J by 0 bases, with 10 bases left in between. From germline, CDR1 is KGHSH and CDR2 LQKENI. CDR3 length: 14 amino acids. CDR3 sequence reads: CASSRNRDSYEQYF. DNA of the CDR3: TGTGCCAGCTCACGGAACAGGGACTCCTACGAGCAGTACTTC. The entire variable domain, with the rest obtained from reference TRBV18 and TRBJ2-7, is as follows: NAGVMQNPRHLVRRRGQEARLRCSPMKGHSHVYWYRQLPEEGLKFMVYLQKENIIDESGMPKERFSAEFPKEGPSILRIQQVVRGDSAAYFCASSRNRDSYEQYFGPGTRLTVT.

This sequence joins TRBV19 and TRBJ2-1, with TRBD1 matching over 7 bases. The CDR3 totals 15 residues. The ends lost 3 bases at V and 2 bases at J; junction bases unmatched: 4. CDR1 and CDR2 from the germline V gene are LNHDA and SQIVND (reference sequence). The CDR3: CASSMAGTAYNEQFF. The CDR3 DNA reads TGTGCCAGTAGTATGGCCGGGACAGCCTACAATGAGCAGTTCTTC.

The chain is built from TRBV5-4 and TRBJ1-1; TRBD1 matches at 7 bases. Germline V lookup: CDR1 SGHNT, CDR2 YYREEE (reference sequence). The V segment lost 6 bases and the J segment 4 bases; nucleotides outside the gene matches: 6. The CDR3 is made up of 13 amino acids. For the CDR3, the DNA is TGTGCCAGCACAAAAACAGGGGTCACTGAAGCTTTCTTT. Residues: CASTKTGVTEAFF.

This chain links TRBV5-5 with TRBJ1-2, with D perhaps matching TRBD1 (5 bases). The germline CDR1 and CDR2 sequences are SGHKS and YYEKEE (reference sequence). Trimming removed 0 bases at V and 7 bases at J, with 19 bases between. The CDR3 has 16 residues. DNA of the CDR3: TGTGCCAGCAGCTTGGTTACAGGCGGGGGAGTGGGTGGCTACACCTTC. The encoded protein is CASSLVTGGGVGGYTF.

V gene TRBV6-1 combines with J gene TRBJ1-5; D is undetermined. The CDR3 covers 15 residues. Per the germline V gene, CDR1 is MNHNS and CDR2 is SASEGT. V was clipped by 1 base and J by 3 bases, with 10 bases between them. As DNA, the CDR3 is TGTGCCAGCAGTGAAGAGGGAGAGTTCAATCAGCCCCAGCATTTT. This translates into CASSEEGEFNQPQHF.

The chain has TRBV15 and TRBJ2-3; maybe TRBD1 (6 bases). This CDR3 has 15 amino acids. The germline V gene encodes CDR1 LNHNV and CDR2 YYDKDF (reference sequence). The ends were cut back, 2 bases at V and 6 bases at J, with 15 bases in the middle. The CDR3: CATSRKTQGLDTQYF. CDR3 DNA sequence: TGTGCCACCAGCAGAAAAACTCAGGGGTTGGATACGCAGTATTTT. Supplemented by reference TRBV15 and TRBJ2-3, the full variable domain reads DAMVIQNPRYQVTQFGKPVTLSCSQTLNHNVMYWYQQKSSQAPKLLFHYYDKDFNNEADTPDNFQSRRPNTSFCFLDIRSPGLGDTAMYLCATSRKTQGLDTQYFGPGTRLTVL.

The sample holds one count of this clone. This chain connects TRBV5-4 to TRBJ1-1, with D perhaps matching TRBD1 (5 bases). CDR1 SGHNT and CDR2 YYREEE come from the germline V gene (reference sequence). The CDR3 loop spans 16 amino acids. The V end was cut by 3 bases, the J end by 1 base, with 16 bases between. The CDR3 sequence is CASSSALQAQNTEAFF. The DNA of the CDR3 is TGTGCCAGCAGCTCGGCCTTACAGGCGCAGAACACTGAAGCTTTCTTT.

The genes are TRBV2 and TRBJ2-5, with TRBD2 matching 8 bases. This CDR3 has 16 amino acids. Trimming removed 3 bases from V and 5 bases from J; junction bases left unmatched: 11. Germline values: CDR1 SNHLY, CDR2 FYNNEI. The CDR3 loop is CASSDDRPTGGETQYF. The DNA for the CDR3 is TGTGCCAGCAGTGATGACAGGCCTACGGGGGGGGAGACCCAGTACTTC.

The chain carries TRBV5-1 and TRBJ2-5; 10 positions match TRBD2. V was pared by 1 base and J by 5 bases, with 2 bases of the junction left unmatched. CDR1 is SGHRS, CDR2 YFSETQ, per germline. This CDR3 region has 14 residues. CDR3: CASSLKAGGETQYF. The CDR3 DNA reads as TGCGCCAGCAGCTTGAAAGCGGGAGGGGAGACCCAGTACTTC.

The chain is built from TRBV30 and TRBJ1-1; the D is unclear. The CDR3 contains 13 residues. Trimming removed 0 bases from V and 0 bases from J, with 5 bases in between. Germline assignment: CDR1 GTSNPN and CDR2 SVGIG (reference sequence). CDR3 coding DNA: TGTGCCTGGAGTGTGCAGGTGAACACTGAAGCTTTCTTT. Translating it yields CAWSVQVNTEAFF.

The chain combines TRBV6-5 with TRBJ1-1; D possibly corresponds to TRBD1 (5 bases). Germline CDR1 reads MNHEY; CDR2 reads SVGAGI. Trimming took off 5 bases at V and 3 bases at J, with 16 bases between the two ends. The CDR3 extends over 15 amino acids. The CDR3 region has the DNA TGTGCCAGCAGTAAGCAGTCGGGACTCGACACTGAAGCTTTCTTT. Its protein is CASSKQSGLDTEAFF.

The chain employs TRBV5-1 and TRBJ1-1; no definite D call. CDR3 length: 14 amino acids. The germline V gene has CDR1 SGHRS and CDR2 YFSETQ. V gave up 0 bases and J gave up 1 base, with 7 bases separating them. The CDR3: CASSLEGRNTEAFF. The CDR3 region has the DNA TGCGCCAGCAGCTTGGAAGGGAGGAACACTGAAGCTTTCTTT.

This clone was found once. The rearrangement links TRBV10-2 to TRBJ2-1; 7 bases match TRBD2. Germline CDR1 is WSHSY and CDR2 is SAAADI. CDR3 length equals 15 residues. Losses at the gene ends were 4 bases for V and 4 bases for J; bases not matched to a gene: 7. In DNA form, the CDR3 reads TGCGCCAGCAGTGGGGATCTAGCGGATTACAATGAGCAGTTCTTC. Translating gives CASSGDLADYNEQFF.